This T cell receptor beta chain emerged from a study of T cells in Graves' hyperthyroidism and ophthalmopathy. Uncontrolled infection, other autoimmune disease, pregnancy or lactation barred patients from enrollment. This clonotype was picked up many times. Its antigen is currently unknown. Trimming pared 1 base from V and 8 bases from J, leaving 8 bases between. This CDR3 is built from 12 residues. RNA transcripts gave rise to amplified TCR beta CDR3 regions. Primed by the HTBI set, a first-round RT-PCR was run on the TCR CDR3. One entry per CDR3 protein results from TCRdb running MiXCR on the multiplex PCR reads. The sample lists about 550,000 distinct CDR3 sequences, around 20% occurring once. Study-level points and caveats: Ophthalmopathy, as predicted by the model, came a median around 7 months after the prediction.

This chain links TRBV12-3 or TRBV12-4 with TRBJ1-2; D is possibly TRBD1 (5 bases). The sequence came from a man between 18 and 35 years old with Graves' hyperthyroidism. The sequenced sample was blood. CDR3 nucleotide sequence: TGTGCCAGCAGTTTAGAGTGGGGCGGCTACACCTTC. Amino acid sequence: CASSLEWGGYTF.